The entry below gives a single TCR beta chain sequence along with its context. Its antigen remains unknown. The sample belongs to a study of cytomegalovirus exposure and HLA in healthy donors. The repertoire was sequenced with immunoSEQ multiplex PCR; TCRdb's copy has only in-frame clones and lacks some. The table has about 160,000 clones, about 88% seen once. Study-level findings and limits: While the bulk of TCR sequences proved rare, some public TCRs turned up in many donors.

This CDR3 comprises 16 residues. The germline V gene encodes CDR1 MNHEY and CDR2 SVGAGI. V dropped 0 bases and J dropped 10; count of bases not matched to a gene: 6. This TCR derives from a man younger than 30 in good health and CMV-seronegative. The sequenced sample consisted of PBMCs. The gene calls are TRBV6-5 and TRBJ1-4; 12 bases line up with TRBD1. In DNA, the CDR3 is TGTGCCAGCAGTTACTCCCTGGGGACAGGGGGCGGAAAACTGTTTTTT. This sequence encodes CASSYSLGTGGGKLFF.